This T cell receptor beta chain was captured in a study of blood T cell repertoires in COVID-19. Looking at the study overall: Acute-phase and convalescent COVID-19 samples originated in the United States, Italy and Spain. The cDNA or gDNA used as material had been derived from T cells, B-cell-depleted T cells, or PBMCs.

Source study methods: For nucleated cells, counts were estimated from reference gene primer amplification. Profiled with immunoSEQ multiplex PCR; TCRdb holds only in-frame clones, not every one. The V and J calls and clone size come from that table; D and trimming were worked out from the DNA. The sample contains 200,000 to 250,000 clones, about 87% of which appear only once. Patients from Seattle were sampled longitudinally, starting during active infection. Germline CDR1 and CDR2: SGDLS and YYNGEE. J gave up 9 bases and V 2 bases, and 6 bases lay outside the gene matches. CDR3 size: 15 residues. This clone has a single count.

The source material was peripheral blood. The receptor comes from a man in his thirties or forties with COVID-19, enrolled during active disease. J is TRBJ2-1 and V is TRBV9, with 12 bases aligning to TRBD2. CDR3 sequence reads: CASSVLGTSGSEQFF. As DNA, the CDR3 is TGTGCCAGCAGCGTCCTTGGGACTAGCGGGTCTGAGCAGTTCTTC.